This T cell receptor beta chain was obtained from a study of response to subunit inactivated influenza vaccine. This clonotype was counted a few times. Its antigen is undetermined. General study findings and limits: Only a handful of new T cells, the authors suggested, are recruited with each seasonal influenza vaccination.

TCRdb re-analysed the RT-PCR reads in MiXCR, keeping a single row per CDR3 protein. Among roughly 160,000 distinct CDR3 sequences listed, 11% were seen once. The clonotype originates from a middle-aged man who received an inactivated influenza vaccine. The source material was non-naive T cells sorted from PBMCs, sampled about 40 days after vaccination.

The CDR3 sequence: CASSQDVKGVCTDTQYF. CDR3 nucleotide sequence: TGTGCCAGCAGCCAAGATGTTAAGGGGGTTTGCACAGATACGCAGTATTTT. J is TRBJ2-3 and V is TRBV3-1, with a weak D call TRBD1 (6 bases). V lost 0 bases to trimming and J lost 1 base, with 14 bases between them. The CDR3 runs 17 residues. Germline values: CDR1 LGHDT, CDR2 YNNKEL (reference sequence).